One sample yielded the 4 T cell receptor beta chains listed below, sequenced in a study of control samples from healthy donors and cancer patients. Only in-frame clones appear in the TCRdb table, and some are missing; sequencing was by immunoSEQ multiplex PCR. The sample holds about 51,000 clones, 75% to 90% seen once. The sequencing sample was made of blood. The receptor source for this set is a man in his 70s in good health.

The table lists this clone with a count of one. The chain carries TRBV5-1 and TRBJ1-4, with D maybe TRBD1 (5 bases). Trimming removed 3 bases at V and 8 bases at J, with 17 bases between. CDR1 and CDR2 (germline): SGHRS, YFSETQ. The CDR3 runs 15 residues. The CDR3 sequence: CASSYTGTDGEKLFF. CDR3 sequence (DNA): TGCGCCAGCAGCTATACCGGGACGGACGGGGAAAAACTGTTTTTT.

The rearrangement uses TRBV24-1 and TRBJ2-7, with 7 bases identical to TRBD1. After removal of 2 bases from V and 1 base from J, the junction contained 7 bases not matched to a gene. Germline V gene data show CDR1 as KGHDR and CDR2 as SFDVKD. The CDR3 has 16 amino acids. In DNA, the CDR3 is TGTGCCACCAGTGATTCCCGACAGGGTTGGTCCTACGAGCAGTACTTC. Its translation: CATSDSRQGWSYEQYF.

Remarks on this clone: Within the sample, other DNA sequences also encode this same CDR3. The chain employs TRBV5-5 and TRBJ2-7, with D possibly being TRBD2 (7 bases). V lost 4 bases, J lost 4 bases, and 15 bases lay in between. The CDR3 contains 14 residues. Germline values: CDR1 SGHKS, CDR2 YYEKEE (reference sequence). CDR3: CASSPLGGRYEQYF. CDR3 sequence (DNA): TGTGCCAGCAGCCCCCTGGGGGGGCGTTACGAGCAGTACTTC. The full variable domain, rest sourced from reference TRBV5-5 and TRBJ2-7, is DAGVTQSPTHLIKTRGQQVTLRCSPISGHKSVSWYQQVLGQGPQFIFQYYEKEERGRGNFPDRFSARQFPNYSSELNVNALLLGDSALYLCASSPLGGRYEQYFGPGTRLTVT.

The genes are TRBV6-5 and TRBJ1-5; 9 bases line up with TRBD1. The CDR3 contains 13 residues. V shed 5 bases and J 7 bases; nucleotides not matched to a gene: 3. Germline CDR1 is MNHEY and CDR2 is SVGAGI. The CDR3 loop is CASSTGGGQPQHF. CDR3 in DNA: TGTGCCAGCAGTACAGGGGGCGGACAGCCCCAGCATTTT.